These 23 T cell receptor beta chains were all obtained from the same sample, sequenced in a study of post-analysis software for immune sequencing data. Presence of unique molecular identifiers characterized the TCR beta cDNA libraries. TCRdb reprocessed the PCR reads via MiXCR and lists one record per CDR3 protein. The sample lists around 260,000 distinct CDR3 sequences; 35% to 40% were seen once. No antigen is known for these receptors. Findings and caveats of the study: Patients carried five TRBV segments more frequently than controls did, and TRBV5-6, TRBV5-1 and TRBV20-1 were among them.

Sequenced sample: blood. The receptors shown here come from a girl aged 10-17 years with multiple sclerosis.

This clonotype has only a few counts. The CDR3 loop is CASSSYRGRTNEKLFF. The CDR3 coding sequence is TGTGCCAGCAGTTCCTACAGGGGGCGGACTAATGAAAAACTGTTTTTT. The V call is TRBV6-5, the J call TRBJ1-4; 9 bases fit TRBD1. The CDR3 is made up of 16 amino acids. Germline V lookup: CDR1 MNHEY, CDR2 SVGAGI. V lost 4 bases and J lost 2; bases outside the gene matches: 5.

On this clonotype itself: It may be a read error: a sequence one base away is much more abundant. The chain uses TRBV20-1 and TRBJ1-2; 9 nucleotides align to TRBD1. Unmatched junction bases numbered 12, after V lost 8 bases and J lost 8 bases. Germline assignment: CDR1 DFQATT and CDR2 SNEGSKA (reference sequence). This CDR3 is built from 13 residues. The CDR3 protein is CSTTPQGAEGYTF. The CDR3 DNA reads as TGCAGTACTACCCCACAGGGGGCAGAGGGCTACACCTTC.

This clonotype was detected ten times or more. The genes are TRBV28 and TRBJ2-5; D uncertain. Germline values: CDR1 MDHEN, CDR2 SYDVKM. Trimming left V 6 bases short and J 6 bases short, with 11 bases between. The CDR3 extends over 12 amino acids. CDR3 region: CASSPPEKTQYF. The CDR3 bases are TGTGCCAGCAGCCCCCCCGAGAAGACCCAGTACTTC. The variable domain in full, with the rest retrieved from reference TRBV28 and TRBJ2-5, is DVKVTQSSRYLVKRTGEKVFLECVQDMDHENMFWYRQDPGLGLRLIYFSYDVKMKEKGDIPEGYSVSREKKERFSLILESASTNQTSMYLCASSPPEKTQYFGPGTRLLVL.

This clonotype was seen once. V is TRBV29-1 and J is TRBJ2-3; D possibly corresponds to TRBD2 (7 bases). V lost 0 bases, J lost 3 bases, and 13 bases lay in between. The germline CDR1 and CDR2 sequences are SQVTM and ANQGSEA. This CDR3 is 15 amino acids long. CDR3 in amino acids: CSVEEEGGGTDTQYF. The DNA of the CDR3 is TGCAGCGTTGAAGAAGAAGGGGGGGGGACAGATACGCAGTATTTT.

This clonotype has more than one count but fewer than ten. This clone may be a read error of a much larger clone one base away. The gene calls are TRBV5-4 and TRBJ2-1; TRBD2 matches at 10 bases. V gave up 1 base and J gave up 7 bases; unmatched junction bases: 5. CDR1 is SGHNT and CDR2 is YYREEE in the germline V gene (reference sequence). This CDR3 contains 15 residues. The CDR3, as DNA: TGTGCCAGCAGCTTGAGGGCTAGCGGGGGAAATGAGCAGTTCTTC. Its translation is CASSLRASGGNEQFF.

This chain uses TRBV7-2 with TRBJ2-3; D possibly corresponds to TRBD2 (6 bases). Germline V gene lookup returns CDR1 SGHTA and CDR2 FQGNSA. Deletions cut 3 bases from V and 4 bases from J, with 14 bases between. The CDR3 contains 15 residues. Here the CDR3 DNA reads TGTGCCAGCAGCTTGCCGGGAGAGGGAGCAGATACGCAGTATTTT. This gives the protein CASSLPGEGADTQYF.

Ten or more counts support this clonotype. The chain links TRBV20-1 to TRBJ2-1, with 8 positions matching TRBD2. This CDR3 region has 16 residues. Germline V gene sequence: CDR1 DFQATT, CDR2 SNEGSKA (reference sequence). With V trimmed by 0 bases and J by 1 base, 5 bases remained unmatched. The chain's CDR3 is CSARDQSGSSYNEQFF. DNA of the CDR3: TGCAGTGCTAGAGATCAGAGCGGGAGTTCCTACAATGAGCAGTTCTTC.

In regard to this clonotype: A read error may produce the germline difference seen at one junction end. The chain uses TRBV6-1 and TRBJ2-1; the D is unclear. CDR3 length equals 16 residues. CDR1 and CDR2 (germline): MNHNS, SASEGT. The CDR3 sequence is CASSEFVRSSYSEQFF. The CDR3, as DNA: TGTGCCAGCAGTGAATTCGTGAGAAGCTCCTACAGTGAGCAGTTCTTC.

This clonotype was detected only a few times. A much more abundant neighbour one base away suggests this may be a read error. The V and J genes are TRBV4-1 and TRBJ2-1, with D unclear. The length of the CDR3 is 13 residues. Germline V gene lookup returns CDR1 MGHRA and CDR2 YSYEKL. DNA of the CDR3: TGCGCCAGCAGCCAAGATCAGCACAATGGGCAGTTCTTC. It translates to CASSQDQHNGQFF.

This clonotype was seen only a few times. The chain couples TRBV28 to TRBJ1-2, with 7 bases that match TRBD1. Germline assignment: CDR1 MDHEN and CDR2 SYDVKM. This CDR3 has 15 residues. V shed 6 bases, J shed 1 base, and the junction held 8 bases outside the gene matches. For the CDR3, the DNA is TGTGCCAGCAGACGACGGGACAGCGATAACTATGGCTACACCTTC. Translating gives CASRRRDSDNYGYTF.

CDR3 residues: CASSERDYTDTQYF. DNA for the CDR3: TGTGCCAGCAGCGAACGGGACTACACAGATACGCAGTATTTT. The gene calls are TRBV7-2 and TRBJ2-3; 7 nucleotides line up with TRBD2. Unmatched junction bases numbered 4, after V lost 5 bases and J lost 2 bases. The CDR3 sequence is 14 residues long. CDR1 is SGHTA and CDR2 is FQGNSA in the germline V gene.

This clonotype was found many times. V and J are TRBV20-1 and TRBJ2-7; D is possibly TRBD1 or TRBD2 (5 bases each). Germline assignment: CDR1 DFQATT and CDR2 SNEGSKA (reference sequence). The CDR3 has 14 residues. V was shortened by 4 bases and J by 5 bases, with 18 bases between the two germline ends. The CDR3 reads CSAMSGQRDDEQYF. The CDR3 DNA reads TGCAGTGCTATGTCCGGGCAGAGGGACGACGAGCAGTACTTC.

This clonotype was picked up many times. V gene TRBV20-1 combines with J gene TRBJ2-1; TRBD2 matches 10 bases. V trimming: 0 bases; J trimming: 2 bases; junction bases outside the gene matches: 7. This CDR3 contains 17 residues. Germline V gives CDR1 DFQATT, CDR2 SNEGSKA (reference sequence). CDR3 amino acids: CSARDLSLAGAYNEQFF. CDR3 sequence (DNA): TGCAGTGCTAGAGACCTTTCCCTAGCGGGAGCCTACAATGAGCAGTTCTTC.

The gene calls are TRBV29-1 and TRBJ1-3; tentative D call: TRBD1 (6 bases). V shed 6 bases and J shed 7 bases, with 10 bases lying between them. Germline-derived CDR1 and CDR2 are SQVTM and ANQGSEA. CDR3 size: 11 residues. The CDR3 DNA reads as TGCAGCGTCCAGGGGAGGAACACCATATATTTT. Encoded protein: CSVQGRNTIYF.

The J gene is TRBJ1-2, the V gene TRBV29-1; D is unclear. Trimming removed 8 bases from V and 0 bases from J, with 10 bases in between. Looked up from germline, CDR1 is SQVTM and CDR2 is ANQGSEA. The CDR3 extends over 12 amino acids. CDR3 protein: CSSDRANYGYTF. The CDR3, as DNA: TGCAGCTCGGACCGAGCTAACTATGGCTACACCTTC.

This clonotype was seen at least ten times. This sequence joins TRBV7-2 and TRBJ2-5, with D unclear. There are 14 residues in the CDR3. V shed 6 bases and J shed 1 base, with 12 bases lying between them. Germline V lookup: CDR1 SGHTA, CDR2 FQGNSA. CDR3 amino acids: CASSLQNTQETQYF. CDR3 DNA: TGTGCCAGCAGTCTACAGAACACCCAAGAGACCCAGTACTTC.

The chain links TRBV2 to TRBJ2-7, with D unresolved. The end of the DNA aligns better with TRBJ2-5, so the J call may be wrong. This CDR3 has 12 residues. Germline V gene lookup returns CDR1 SNHLY and CDR2 FYNNEI. The CDR3 sequence: CASTSRKETQYF. CDR3 DNA sequence: TGTGCCAGCACCTCAAGGAAAGAGACCCAGTACTTC.

This clonotype has only a few counts. The junction differs from germline at one of its ends, possibly a read error. The chain couples TRBV12-3 or TRBV12-4 to TRBJ2-3; 9 nucleotides line up with TRBD2. The CDR3 spans 18 residues. DNA of the CDR3: TGTGCCAGCAGTTCCCGGCTCAAAGCGGGAGGTGGCACAGATGCGCAGTATTTC. This encodes CASSSRLKAGGGTDAQYF.

This clonotype occurred many times. The chain combines TRBV4-1 with TRBJ2-1; a weak D match, TRBD1 (5 bases). Looked up from germline, CDR1 is MGHRA and CDR2 is YSYEKL. V was clipped by 1 base and J by 1 base, with 8 bases between them. The CDR3 contains 15 residues. CDR3 protein: CASSQVSGSYNEQFF. CDR3 in DNA: TGCGCCAGCAGCCAAGTTTCAGGGTCCTACAATGAGCAGTTCTTC.

V gene TRBV3-1 combines with J gene TRBJ2-7, with D perhaps matching TRBD2 (5 bases). From germline, CDR1 is LGHDT and CDR2 YNNKEL (reference sequence). This CDR3 has 15 amino acids. Trimming cost V 0 bases and J 7 bases, with 16 bases left between them. CDR3 residues: CASSQDAAGLEEQYF. The CDR3 DNA sequence: TGTGCCAGCAGCCAAGATGCGGCGGGCCTAGAGGAGCAGTACTTC.

Concerning this clonotype: This may come from a read error, since a much larger clone is one base off. The chain combines TRBV3-1 with TRBJ2-1; D possibly corresponds to TRBD2 (5 bases). Germline V gene lookup returns CDR1 LGHDT and CDR2 YNNKEL (reference sequence). The CDR3 runs 12 residues. The CDR3 reads CTSSQRPGFSFF. CDR3 in DNA: TGTACCAGCAGCCAACGACCGGGGTTCTCGTTCTTC.

A word on this clonotype: A much larger clone lies one base from this, so it may be a read error. The gene calls are TRBV25-1 and TRBJ2-5, with D possibly TRBD1 on 5 matching bases. The CDR3 has 14 residues. V was pared by 6 bases and J by 3 bases, with 14 bases between. Germline assignment: CDR1 MGHDK and CDR2 SYGVNS. Written as DNA, the CDR3 is TGTGCCAGCAGAATGGACGGACACAAAGAGACCCAGTACTTC. Translating gives CASRMDGHKETQYF.

The chain has TRBV20-1 and TRBJ2-2; D ambiguous. Trimming took 0 bases from V and 0 from J, leaving 5 bases between them. This CDR3 has 14 amino acids. Germline V gives CDR1 DFQATT, CDR2 SNEGSKA (reference sequence). This CDR3 is CSARDRTNTGELFF. In DNA, the CDR3 is TGCAGTGCTAGAGATAGGACGAACACCGGGGAGCTGTTTTTT.